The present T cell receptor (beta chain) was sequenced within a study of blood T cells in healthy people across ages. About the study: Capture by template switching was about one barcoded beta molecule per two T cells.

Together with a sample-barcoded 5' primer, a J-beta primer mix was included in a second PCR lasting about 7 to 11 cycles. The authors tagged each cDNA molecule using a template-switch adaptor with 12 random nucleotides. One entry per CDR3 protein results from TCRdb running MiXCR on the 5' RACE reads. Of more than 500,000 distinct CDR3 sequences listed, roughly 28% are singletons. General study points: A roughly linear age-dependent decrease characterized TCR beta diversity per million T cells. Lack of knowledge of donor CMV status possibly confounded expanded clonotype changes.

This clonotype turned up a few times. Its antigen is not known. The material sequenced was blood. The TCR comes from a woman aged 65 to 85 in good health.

CDR3 nucleotides: TGCGCCAGCAGCTGGACGGGGGCTCCCTACAATGAGCAGTTCTTC. The encoded protein is CASSWTGAPYNEQFF. The chain employs TRBV5-1 and TRBJ2-1, with D possibly being TRBD1 or TRBD2 (6 bases each). Trimming cost V 3 bases and J 2 bases, with 12 bases left between them. The CDR3 spans 15 residues. Germline CDR1 is SGHRS and CDR2 is YFSETQ.